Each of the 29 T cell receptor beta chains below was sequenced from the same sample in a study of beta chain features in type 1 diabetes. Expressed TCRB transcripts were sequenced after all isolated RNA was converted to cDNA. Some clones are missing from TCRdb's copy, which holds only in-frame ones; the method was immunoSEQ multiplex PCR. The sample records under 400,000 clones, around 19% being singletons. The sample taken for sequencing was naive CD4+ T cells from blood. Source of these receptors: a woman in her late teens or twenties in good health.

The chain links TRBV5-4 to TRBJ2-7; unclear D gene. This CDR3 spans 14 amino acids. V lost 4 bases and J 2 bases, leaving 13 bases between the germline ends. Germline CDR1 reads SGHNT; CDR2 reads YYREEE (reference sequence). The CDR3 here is CASSLGGSPYEQYF. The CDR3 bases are TGTGCCAGCAGCCTGGGCGGCTCTCCCTACGAGCAGTACTTC.

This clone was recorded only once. The CDR3 nucleotides are TGCGCCAGCAGCCAAGATACCGGGTTGGAGACCCAGTACTTC. It translates to CASSQDTGLETQYF. The chain couples TRBV4-3 to TRBJ2-5; D ambiguous. Germline CDR1 and CDR2: LGHNA and YSLEER. Trimming shortened V by 0 bases and J by 5 bases, and 10 bases separated the two germline ends. This CDR3 spans 14 amino acids.

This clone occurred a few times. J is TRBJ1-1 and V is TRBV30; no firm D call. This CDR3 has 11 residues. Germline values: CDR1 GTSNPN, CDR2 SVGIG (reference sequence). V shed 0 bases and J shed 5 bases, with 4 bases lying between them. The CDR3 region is CAWSVETEAFF. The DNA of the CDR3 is TGTGCCTGGAGTGTAGAGACTGAAGCTTTCTTT.

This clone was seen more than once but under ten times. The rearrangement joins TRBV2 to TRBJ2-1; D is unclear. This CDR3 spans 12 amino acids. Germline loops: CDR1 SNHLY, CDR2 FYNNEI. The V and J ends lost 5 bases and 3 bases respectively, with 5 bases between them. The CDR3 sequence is CASSSYYNEQFF. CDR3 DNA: TGTGCCAGCAGTTCTTACTACAATGAGCAGTTCTTC.

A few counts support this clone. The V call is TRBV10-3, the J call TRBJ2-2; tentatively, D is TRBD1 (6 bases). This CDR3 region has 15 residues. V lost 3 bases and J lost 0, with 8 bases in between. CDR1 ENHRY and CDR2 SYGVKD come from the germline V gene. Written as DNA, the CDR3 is TGTGCCATCAGTGAAAGGGGGTCGAACACCGGGGAGCTGTTTTTT. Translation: CAISERGSNTGELFF.

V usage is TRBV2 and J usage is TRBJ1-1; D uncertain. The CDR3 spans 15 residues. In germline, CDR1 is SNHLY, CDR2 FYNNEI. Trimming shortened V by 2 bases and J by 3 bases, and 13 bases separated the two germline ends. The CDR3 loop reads CASSEWRTRDTEAFF. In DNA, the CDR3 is TGTGCCAGCAGTGAATGGAGGACCAGAGACACTGAAGCTTTCTTT.

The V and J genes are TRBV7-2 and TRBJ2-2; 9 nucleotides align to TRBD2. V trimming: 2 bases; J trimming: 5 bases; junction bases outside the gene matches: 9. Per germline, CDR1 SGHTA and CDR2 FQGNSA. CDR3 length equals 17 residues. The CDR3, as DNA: TGTGCCAGCAGCTTAAGCGGCGGGGGGGCCCGAACCGGGGAGCTGTTTTTT. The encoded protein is CASSLSGGGARTGELFF.

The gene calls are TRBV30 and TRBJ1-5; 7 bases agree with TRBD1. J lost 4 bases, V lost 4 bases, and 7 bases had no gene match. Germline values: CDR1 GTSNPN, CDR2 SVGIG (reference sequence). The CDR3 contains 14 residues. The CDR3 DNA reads TGTGCCTGGACAAGGGGACAGCCTAATCAGCCCCAGCATTTT. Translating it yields CAWTRGQPNQPQHF.

CDR3 amino acids: CSVEGVSYEQYF. The CDR3 DNA reads TGCAGCGTTGAGGGAGTCTCCTACGAGCAGTACTTC. The gene calls are TRBV29-1 and TRBJ2-7, with D perhaps matching TRBD2 (5 bases). Germline CDR1 is SQVTM and CDR2 is ANQGSEA. The CDR3 length is 12 residues. V gave up 3 bases and J gave up 0 bases, with 6 bases separating them.

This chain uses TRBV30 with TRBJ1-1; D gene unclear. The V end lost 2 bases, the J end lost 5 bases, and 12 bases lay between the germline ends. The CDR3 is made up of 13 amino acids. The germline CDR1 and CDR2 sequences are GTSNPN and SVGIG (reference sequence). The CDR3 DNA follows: TGTGCCTGGAGTCCTGGGATAGCGACTGAAGCTTTCTTT. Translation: CAWSPGIATEAFF. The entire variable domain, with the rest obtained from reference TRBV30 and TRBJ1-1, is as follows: SQTIHQWPATLVQPVGSPLSLECTVEGTSNPNLYWYRQAAGRGLQLLFYSVGIGQISSEVPQNLSASRPQDRQFILSSKKLLLSDSGFYLCAWSPGIATEAFFGQGTRLTVV.

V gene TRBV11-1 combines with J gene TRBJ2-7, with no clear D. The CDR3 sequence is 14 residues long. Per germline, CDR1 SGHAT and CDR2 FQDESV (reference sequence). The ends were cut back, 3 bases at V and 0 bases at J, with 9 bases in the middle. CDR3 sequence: CASSFQELSYEQYF. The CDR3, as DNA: TGTGCCAGCAGCTTTCAAGAACTCTCCTACGAGCAGTACTTC.

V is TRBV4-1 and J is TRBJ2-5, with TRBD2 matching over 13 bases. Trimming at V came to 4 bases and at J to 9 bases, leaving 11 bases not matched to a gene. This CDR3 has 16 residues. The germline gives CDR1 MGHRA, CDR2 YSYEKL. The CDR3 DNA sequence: TGCGCCAGCAGCCCGGGTGGGACTAGCGGGGTCCGGGCCCAGTACTTC. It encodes CASSPGGTSGVRAQYF.

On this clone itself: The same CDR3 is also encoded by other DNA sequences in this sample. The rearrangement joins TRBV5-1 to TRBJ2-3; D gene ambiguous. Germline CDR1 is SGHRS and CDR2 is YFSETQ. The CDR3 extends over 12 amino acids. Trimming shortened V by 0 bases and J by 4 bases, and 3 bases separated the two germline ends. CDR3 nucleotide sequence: TGCGCCAGCAGCTTGGCGGCAGATACGCAGTATTTT. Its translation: CASSLAADTQYF.

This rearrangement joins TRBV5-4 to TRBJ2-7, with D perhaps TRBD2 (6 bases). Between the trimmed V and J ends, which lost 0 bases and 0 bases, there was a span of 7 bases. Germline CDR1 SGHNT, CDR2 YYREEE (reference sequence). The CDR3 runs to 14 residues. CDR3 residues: CASSLAGSSYEQYF. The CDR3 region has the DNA TGTGCCAGCAGCTTGGCCGGGAGCTCCTACGAGCAGTACTTC.

This chain's CDR3 is CASSSTIGGSSYNEQFF. The CDR3 DNA follows: TGTGCCAGTAGTTCCACGATTGGCGGAAGCTCCTACAATGAGCAGTTCTTC. The genes are TRBV19 and TRBJ2-1; no firm D call. Germline lookup yields CDR1 LNHDA and CDR2 SQIVND (reference sequence). The ends were cut back, 5 bases at V and 0 bases at J, with 17 bases in the middle. CDR3 length: 17 amino acids.

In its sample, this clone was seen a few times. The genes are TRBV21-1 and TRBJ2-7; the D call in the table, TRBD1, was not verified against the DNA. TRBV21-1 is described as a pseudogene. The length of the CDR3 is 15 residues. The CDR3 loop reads CASSRWRDRSYEQYF. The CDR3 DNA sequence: TGTGCCAGCAGCAGATGGCGGGACAGATCCTACGAGCAGTACTTC.

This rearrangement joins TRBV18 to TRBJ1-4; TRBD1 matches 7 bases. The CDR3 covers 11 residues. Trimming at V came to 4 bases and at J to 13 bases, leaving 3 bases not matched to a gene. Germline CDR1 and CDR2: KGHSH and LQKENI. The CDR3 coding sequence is TGTGCCAGCTCACGGGCAGGGGGACTGTTTTTT. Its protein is CASSRAGGLFF.

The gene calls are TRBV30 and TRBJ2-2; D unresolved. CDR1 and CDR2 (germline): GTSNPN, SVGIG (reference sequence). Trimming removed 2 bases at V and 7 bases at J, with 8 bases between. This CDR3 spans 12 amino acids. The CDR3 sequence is CAWSLSRGELFF. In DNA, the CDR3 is TGTGCCTGGAGTCTAAGTCGCGGGGAGCTGTTTTTT.

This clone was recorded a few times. This CDR3 is CASSLLTGQGAREQYF. CDR3 sequence (DNA): TGCGCCAGCAGCTTGTTGACGGGACAGGGGGCGCGAGAGCAGTACTTC. The chain uses TRBV5-1 and TRBJ2-7; 12 bases align to TRBD1. This CDR3 is built from 16 residues. V lost 1 base, J lost 7 bases, and 9 bases stayed unmatched. CDR1 is SGHRS and CDR2 is YFSETQ in the germline V gene.

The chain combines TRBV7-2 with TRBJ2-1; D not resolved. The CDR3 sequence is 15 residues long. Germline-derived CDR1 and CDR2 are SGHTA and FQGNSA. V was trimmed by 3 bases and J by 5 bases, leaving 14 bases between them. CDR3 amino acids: CASSFTPWANNEQFF. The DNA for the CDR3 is TGTGCCAGCAGCTTTACCCCTTGGGCGAACAATGAGCAGTTCTTC.

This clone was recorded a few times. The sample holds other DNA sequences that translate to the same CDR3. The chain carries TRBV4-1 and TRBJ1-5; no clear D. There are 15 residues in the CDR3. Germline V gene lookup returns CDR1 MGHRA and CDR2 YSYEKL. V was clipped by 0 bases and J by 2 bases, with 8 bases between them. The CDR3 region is CASSQDAGGNQPQHF. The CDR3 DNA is TGCGCCAGCAGCCAAGATGCGGGAGGCAATCAGCCCCAGCATTTT.

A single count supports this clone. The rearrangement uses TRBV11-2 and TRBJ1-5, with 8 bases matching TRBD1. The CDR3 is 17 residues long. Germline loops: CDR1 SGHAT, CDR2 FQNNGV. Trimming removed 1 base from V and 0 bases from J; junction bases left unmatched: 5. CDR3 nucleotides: TGTGCCAGCAGCTTAGGGGACAGGACTTATAGCAATCAGCCCCAGCATTTT. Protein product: CASSLGDRTYSNQPQHF.

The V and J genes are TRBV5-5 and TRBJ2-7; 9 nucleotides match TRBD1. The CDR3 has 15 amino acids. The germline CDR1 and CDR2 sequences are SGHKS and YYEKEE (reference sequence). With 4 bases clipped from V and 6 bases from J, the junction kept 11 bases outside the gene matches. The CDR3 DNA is TGTGCCAGCAGCCCGGGACAGGGAGACCTCGGCGAGCAGTACTTC. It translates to CASSPGQGDLGEQYF.

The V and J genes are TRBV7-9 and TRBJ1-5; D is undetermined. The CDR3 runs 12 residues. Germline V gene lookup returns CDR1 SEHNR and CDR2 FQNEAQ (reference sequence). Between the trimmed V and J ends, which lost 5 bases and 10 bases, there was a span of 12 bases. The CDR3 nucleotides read TGTGCCAGCAGCCTTTTGGGAGGACCCCAGCATTTT. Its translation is CASSLLGGPQHF.

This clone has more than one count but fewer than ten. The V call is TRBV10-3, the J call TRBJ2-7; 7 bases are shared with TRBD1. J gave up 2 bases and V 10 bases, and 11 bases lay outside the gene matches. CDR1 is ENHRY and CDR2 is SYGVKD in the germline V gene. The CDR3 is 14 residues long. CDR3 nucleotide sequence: TGTGCCACCTACGGGACAGCCGGCGCCTACGAGCAGTACTTC. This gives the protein CATYGTAGAYEQYF.

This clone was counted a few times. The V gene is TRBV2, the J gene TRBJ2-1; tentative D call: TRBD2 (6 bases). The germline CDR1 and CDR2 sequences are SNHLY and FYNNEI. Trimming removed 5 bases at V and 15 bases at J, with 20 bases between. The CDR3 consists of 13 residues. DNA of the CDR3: TGTGCCAGCAGTCTCGGGACTCCTAAGTTAGGGTTCTTC. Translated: CASSLGTPKLGFF.

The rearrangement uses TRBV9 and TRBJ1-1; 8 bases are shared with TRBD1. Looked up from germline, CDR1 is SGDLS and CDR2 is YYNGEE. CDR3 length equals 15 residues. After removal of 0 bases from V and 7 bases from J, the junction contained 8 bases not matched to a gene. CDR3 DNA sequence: TGTGCCAGCAGCGTAGCTCGCCAGGGGGCCAGTGAAGCTTTCTTT. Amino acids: CASSVARQGASEAFF.

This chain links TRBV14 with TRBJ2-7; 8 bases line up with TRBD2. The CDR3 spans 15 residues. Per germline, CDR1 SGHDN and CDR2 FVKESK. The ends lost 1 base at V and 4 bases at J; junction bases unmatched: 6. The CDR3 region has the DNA TGTGCCAGCAGCCAAGGACGCGGGAGGAAGTACGAGCAGTACTTC. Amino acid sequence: CASSQGRGRKYEQYF. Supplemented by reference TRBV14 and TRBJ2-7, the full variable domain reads EAGVTQFPSHSVIEKGQTVTLRCDPISGHDNLYWYRRVMGKEIKFLLHFVKESKQDESGMPNNRFLAERTGGTYSTLKVQPAELEDSGVYFCASSQGRGRKYEQYFGPGTRLTVT.

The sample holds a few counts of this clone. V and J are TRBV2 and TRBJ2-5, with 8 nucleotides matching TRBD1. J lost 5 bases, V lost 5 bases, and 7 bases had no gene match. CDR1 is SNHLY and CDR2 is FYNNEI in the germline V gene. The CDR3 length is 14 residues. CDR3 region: CASSSPGGPETQYF. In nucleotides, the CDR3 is TGTGCCAGCAGTTCTCCAGGGGGCCCGGAGACCCAGTACTTC.